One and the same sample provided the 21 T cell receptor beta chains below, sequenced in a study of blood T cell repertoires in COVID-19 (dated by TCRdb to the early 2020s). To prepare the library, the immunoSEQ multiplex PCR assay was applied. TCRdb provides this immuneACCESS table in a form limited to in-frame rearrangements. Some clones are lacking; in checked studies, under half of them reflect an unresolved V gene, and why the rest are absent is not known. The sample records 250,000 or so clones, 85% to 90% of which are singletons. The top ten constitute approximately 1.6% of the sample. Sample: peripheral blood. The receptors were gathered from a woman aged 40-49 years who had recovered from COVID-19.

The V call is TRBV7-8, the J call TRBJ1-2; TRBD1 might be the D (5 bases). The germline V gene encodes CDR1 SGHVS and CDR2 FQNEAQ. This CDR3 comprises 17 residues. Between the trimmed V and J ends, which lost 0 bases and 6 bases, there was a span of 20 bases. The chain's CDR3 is CASSLARQQHRWDGYTF. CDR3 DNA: TGTGCCAGCAGCTTAGCGCGACAGCAGCACCGCTGGGATGGCTACACCTTC. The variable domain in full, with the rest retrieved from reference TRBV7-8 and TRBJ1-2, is GAGVSQSPRYKVAKRGQDVALRCDPISGHVSLFWYQQALGQGPEFLTYFQNEAQLDKSGLPSDRFFAERPEGSVSTLKIQRTQQEDSAVYLCASSLARQQHRWDGYTFGSGTRLTVV.

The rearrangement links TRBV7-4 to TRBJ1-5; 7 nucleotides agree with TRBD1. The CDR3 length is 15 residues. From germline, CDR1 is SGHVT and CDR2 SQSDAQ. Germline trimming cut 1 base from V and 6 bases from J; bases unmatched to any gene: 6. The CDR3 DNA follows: TGTGCCAGCAGCTTAGGGTGGGGACAGCTTCAGCCCCAGCATTTT. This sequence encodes CASSLGWGQLQPQHF.

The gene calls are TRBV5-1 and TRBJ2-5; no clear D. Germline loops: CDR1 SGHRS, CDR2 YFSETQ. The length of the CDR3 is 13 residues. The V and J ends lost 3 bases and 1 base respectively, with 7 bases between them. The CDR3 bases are TGCGCCAGCAGCTACTTTCCCCAAGAGACCCAGTACTTC. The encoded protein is CASSYFPQETQYF.

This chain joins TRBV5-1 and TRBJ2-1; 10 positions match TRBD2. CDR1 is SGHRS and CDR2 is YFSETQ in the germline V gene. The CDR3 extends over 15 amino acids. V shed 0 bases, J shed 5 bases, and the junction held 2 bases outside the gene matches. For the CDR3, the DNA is TGCGCCAGCAGCTTGGTACTAGCGGGGAACAATGAGCAGTTCTTC. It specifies CASSLVLAGNNEQFF.

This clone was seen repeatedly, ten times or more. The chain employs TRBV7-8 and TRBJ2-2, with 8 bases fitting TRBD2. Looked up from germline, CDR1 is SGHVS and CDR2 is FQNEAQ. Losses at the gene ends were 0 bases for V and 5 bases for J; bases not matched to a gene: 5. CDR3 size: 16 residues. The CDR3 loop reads CASSLAPRGATGELFF. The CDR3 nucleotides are TGTGCCAGCAGCTTAGCCCCGCGGGGGGCGACCGGGGAGCTGTTTTTT.

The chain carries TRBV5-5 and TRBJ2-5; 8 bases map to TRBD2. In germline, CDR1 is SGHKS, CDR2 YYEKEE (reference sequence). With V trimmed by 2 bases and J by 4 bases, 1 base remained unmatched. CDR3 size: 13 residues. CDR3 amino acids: CASSFAGGETQYF. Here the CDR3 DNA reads TGTGCCAGCAGCTTCGCGGGGGGAGAGACCCAGTACTTC.

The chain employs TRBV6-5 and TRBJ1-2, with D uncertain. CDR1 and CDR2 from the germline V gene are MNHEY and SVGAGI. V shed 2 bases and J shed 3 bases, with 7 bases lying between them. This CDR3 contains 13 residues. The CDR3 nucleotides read TGTGCCAGCAGTTACCCGGGAGACTATGGCTACACCTTC. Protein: CASSYPGDYGYTF.

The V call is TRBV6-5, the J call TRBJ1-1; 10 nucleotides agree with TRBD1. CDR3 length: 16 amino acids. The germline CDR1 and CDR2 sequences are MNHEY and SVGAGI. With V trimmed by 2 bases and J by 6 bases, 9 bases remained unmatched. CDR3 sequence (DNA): TGTGCCAGCAGTTACCGGGACAGGGGAACTCATCCTGAAGCTTTCTTT. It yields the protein CASSYRDRGTHPEAFF.

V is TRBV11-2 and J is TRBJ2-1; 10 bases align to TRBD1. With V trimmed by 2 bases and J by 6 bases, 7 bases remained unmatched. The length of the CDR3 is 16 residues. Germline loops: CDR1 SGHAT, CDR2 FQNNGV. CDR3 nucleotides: TGTGCCAGCAGCTTATGGGACAGGGGAGTTTGCAATGAGCAGTTCTTC. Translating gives CASSLWDRGVCNEQFF.

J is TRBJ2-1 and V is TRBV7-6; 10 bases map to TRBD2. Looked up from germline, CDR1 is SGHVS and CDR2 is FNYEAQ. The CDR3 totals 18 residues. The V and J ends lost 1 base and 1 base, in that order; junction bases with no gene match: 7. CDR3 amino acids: CASSLGASGGTSYNEQFF. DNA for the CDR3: TGTGCCAGCAGCTTAGGTGCTAGCGGGGGCACATCCTACAATGAGCAGTTCTTC.

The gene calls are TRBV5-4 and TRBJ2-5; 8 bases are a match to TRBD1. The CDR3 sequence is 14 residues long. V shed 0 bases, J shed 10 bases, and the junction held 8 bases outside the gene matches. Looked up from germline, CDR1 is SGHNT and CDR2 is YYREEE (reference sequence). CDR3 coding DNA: TGTGCCAGCAGCTTGGACCCTGACAGGGGTAACCAGTACTTC. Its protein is CASSLDPDRGNQYF.

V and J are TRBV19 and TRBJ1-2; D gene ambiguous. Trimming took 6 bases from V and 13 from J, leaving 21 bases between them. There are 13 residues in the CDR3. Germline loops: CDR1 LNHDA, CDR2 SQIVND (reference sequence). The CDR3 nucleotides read TGTGCCAGTAGGAGGGATCCCTCGATAGGGTGCACCTTC. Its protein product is CASRRDPSIGCTF. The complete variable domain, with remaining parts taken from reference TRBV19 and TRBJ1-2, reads DGGITQSPKYLFRKEGQNVTLSCEQNLNHDAMYWYRQDPGQGLRLIYYSQIVNDFQKGDIAEGYSVSREKKESFPLTVTSAQKNPTAFYLCASRRDPSIGCTFGSGTRLTVV.

The CDR3 reads CASSYPGSEKLFF. The CDR3 bases are TGTGCCAGCAGTTACCCAGGAAGTGAAAAACTGTTTTTT. The chain recombines TRBV6-5 with TRBJ1-4, with D unresolved. Germline V lookup: CDR1 MNHEY, CDR2 SVGAGI. V lost 2 bases and J 7 bases, leaving 8 bases between the germline ends. The CDR3 extends over 13 amino acids.

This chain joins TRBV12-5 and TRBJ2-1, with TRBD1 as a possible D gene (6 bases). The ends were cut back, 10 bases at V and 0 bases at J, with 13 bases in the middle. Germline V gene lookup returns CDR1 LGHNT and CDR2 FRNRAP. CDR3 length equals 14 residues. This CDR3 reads CATEQGSSYNEQFF. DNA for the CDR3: TGTGCTACCGAACAGGGCAGCTCCTACAATGAGCAGTTCTTC.

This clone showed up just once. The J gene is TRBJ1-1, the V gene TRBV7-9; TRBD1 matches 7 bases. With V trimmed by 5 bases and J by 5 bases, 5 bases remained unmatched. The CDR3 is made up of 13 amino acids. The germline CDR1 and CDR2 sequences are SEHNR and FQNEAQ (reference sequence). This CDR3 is CASSVQGGTEAFF. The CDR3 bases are TGTGCCAGCAGCGTGCAGGGGGGTACTGAAGCTTTCTTT. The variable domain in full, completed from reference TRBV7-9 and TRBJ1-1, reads DTGVSQNPRHKITKRGQNVTFRCDPISEHNRLYWYRQTLGQGPEFLTYFQNEAQLEKSRLLSDRFSAERPKGSFSTLEIQRTEQGDSAMYLCASSVQGGTEAFFGQGTRLTVV.

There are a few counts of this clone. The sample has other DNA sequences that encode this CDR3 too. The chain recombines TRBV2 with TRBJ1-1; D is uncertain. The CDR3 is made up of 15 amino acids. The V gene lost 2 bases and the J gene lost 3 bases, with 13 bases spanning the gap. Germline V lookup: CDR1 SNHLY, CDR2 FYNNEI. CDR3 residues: CASSERQAGYTEAFF. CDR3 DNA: TGTGCCAGCAGTGAAAGGCAGGCGGGGTACACTGAAGCTTTCTTT.

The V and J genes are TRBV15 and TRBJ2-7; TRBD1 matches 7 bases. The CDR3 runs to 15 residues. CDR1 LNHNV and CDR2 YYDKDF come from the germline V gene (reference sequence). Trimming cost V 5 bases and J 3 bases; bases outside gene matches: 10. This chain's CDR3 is CATSDPGTANYEQYF. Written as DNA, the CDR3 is TGTGCCACCAGCGATCCCGGGACAGCCAACTACGAGCAGTACTTC.

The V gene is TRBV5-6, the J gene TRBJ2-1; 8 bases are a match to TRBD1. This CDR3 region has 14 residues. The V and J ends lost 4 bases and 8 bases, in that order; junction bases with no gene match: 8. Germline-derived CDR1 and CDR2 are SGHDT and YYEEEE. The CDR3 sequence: CASSPTPGGHEQFF. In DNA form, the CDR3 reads TGTGCCAGCAGCCCCACCCCAGGGGGCCATGAGCAGTTCTTC.

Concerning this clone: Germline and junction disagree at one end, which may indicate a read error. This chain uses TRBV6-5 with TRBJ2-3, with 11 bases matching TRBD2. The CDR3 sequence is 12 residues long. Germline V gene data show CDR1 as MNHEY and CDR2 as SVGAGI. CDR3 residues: CASSPTSGGRRF. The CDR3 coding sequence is TGTGCCAGCAGTCCTACTAGCGGGGGCCGGAGGTTT.

The CDR3: CASSFDPGNSPLHF. DNA of the CDR3: TGTGCCAGCAGCTTCGATCCCGGTAATTCACCCCTCCACTTT. This sequence joins TRBV5-4 and TRBJ1-6; D gene unclear. CDR1 and CDR2 (germline): SGHNT, YYREEE (reference sequence). V was clipped by 2 bases and J by 6 bases, with 9 bases between them. The length of the CDR3 is 14 residues.

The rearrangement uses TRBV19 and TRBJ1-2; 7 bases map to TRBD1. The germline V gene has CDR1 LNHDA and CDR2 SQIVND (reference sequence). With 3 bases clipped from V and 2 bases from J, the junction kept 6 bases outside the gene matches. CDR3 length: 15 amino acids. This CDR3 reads CASSMSVQGNYGYTF. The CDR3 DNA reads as TGTGCCAGTAGTATGAGTGTACAGGGGAACTATGGCTACACCTTC.